The TCR beta chain under discussion was sequenced for a study of cytomegalovirus exposure and HLA in healthy donors. PCR amplification relied on 60 Vbeta primers (plus 13 Jbeta primers). Repertoires were generated with immunoSEQ multiplex PCR, while TCRdb's copy carries only in-frame clones and drops some. Here the sample spans fewer than 150,000 clones, around 80% being singletons. CDR1 GTSNPN and CDR2 SVGIG come from the germline V gene (reference sequence). The CDR3 is made up of 12 amino acids. The V end was cut by 2 bases, the J end by 6 bases, with 11 bases between. The sample consisted of PBMCs. The chain has TRBV30 and TRBJ2-7, with D tentatively TRBD1 (6 bases). The sequence came from a man aged 50 to 60 in good health and CMV-seronegative. The CDR3 DNA follows: TGTGCCTGGAGTAGTGGGACATCCGAGCAGTACTTC. It translates to CAWSSGTSEQYF.